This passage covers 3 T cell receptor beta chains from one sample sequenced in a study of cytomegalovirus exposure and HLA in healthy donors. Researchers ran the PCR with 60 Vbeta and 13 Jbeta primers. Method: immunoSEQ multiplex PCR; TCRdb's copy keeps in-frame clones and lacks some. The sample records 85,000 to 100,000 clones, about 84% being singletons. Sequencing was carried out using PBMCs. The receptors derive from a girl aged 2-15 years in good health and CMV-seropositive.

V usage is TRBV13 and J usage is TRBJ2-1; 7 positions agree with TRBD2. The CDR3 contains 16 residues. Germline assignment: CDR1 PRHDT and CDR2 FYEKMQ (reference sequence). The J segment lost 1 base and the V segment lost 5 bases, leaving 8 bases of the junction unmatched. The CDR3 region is CASSPPGLTSYNEQFF. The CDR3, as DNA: TGTGCCAGCAGCCCTCCGGGACTAACATCCTACAATGAGCAGTTCTTC. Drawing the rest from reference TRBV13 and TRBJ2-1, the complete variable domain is AAGVIQSPRHLIKEKRETATLKCYPIPRHDTVYWYQQGPGQDPQFLISFYEKMQSDKGSIPDRFSAQQFSDYHSELNMSSLELGDSALYFCASSPPGLTSYNEQFFGPGTRLTVL.

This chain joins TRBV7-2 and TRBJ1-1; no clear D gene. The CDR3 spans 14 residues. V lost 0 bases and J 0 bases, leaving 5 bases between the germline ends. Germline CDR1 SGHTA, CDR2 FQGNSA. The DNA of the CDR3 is TGTGCCAGCAGCTTAGCCTTCTTGAACACTGAAGCTTTCTTT. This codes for CASSLAFLNTEAFF. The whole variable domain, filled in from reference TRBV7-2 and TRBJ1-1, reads GAGVSQSPSNKVTEKGKDVELRCDPISGHTALYWYRQSLGQGLEFLIYFQGNSAPDKSGLPSDRFSAERTGGSVSTLTIQRTQQEDSAVYLCASSLAFLNTEAFFGQGTRLTVV.

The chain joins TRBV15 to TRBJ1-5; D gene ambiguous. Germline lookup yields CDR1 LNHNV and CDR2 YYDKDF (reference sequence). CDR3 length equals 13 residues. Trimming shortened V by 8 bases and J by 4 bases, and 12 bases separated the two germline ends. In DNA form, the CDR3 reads TGTGCCACCGCTCCTACCAATAATCAGCCCCAGCATTTT. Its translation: CATAPTNNQPQHF.